Listed below are T cell receptor beta chains from one sample, sequenced in a study of blood T cell repertoires in COVID-19. Profiled with immunoSEQ multiplex PCR; TCRdb holds only in-frame clones, not every one. The sample comprises roughly 380,000 clones, over 75% of which are singletons, and about 1.5% rests with the top ten. The sample consisted of PBMCs or T cells enriched from blood (not recorded which). All receptors derive from a man between 25 and 39 years old who had recovered from COVID-19. The CDR3 runs from the conserved cysteine through the conserved F or W. D genes are given only for firm matches. Not every row has a clone size; where given, it reads once, few, many or a size class.

TGTGCCAGCAGCGTAGCCACAGCTGGCTTTAACGAGCAGTACTTC	CASSVATAGFNEQYF	.	TRBJ2-7	.	TRBV9
TGCAGCGTCCTACAGGGACATTCACCCCTCCACTTT	CSVLQGHSPLHF	.	TRBJ1-6	.	TRBV29-1
TGCAGCGTTGCCGGTACTAGCGGGGGAAGAGTCTACGAGCAGTACTTC	CSVAGTSGGRVYEQYF	TRBD2	TRBJ2-7	.	TRBV29-1
TGTGCCAGCATCCCCTTCCGACAGGGGGCCGGCATGAACACTGAAGCTTTCTTT	CASIPFRQGAGMNTEAFF	TRBD1	TRBJ1-1	once	TRBV27
TGTGCCAGCAGCCCCTCCAGCGGGGGAAAGCCAGATACGCAGTATTTT	CASSPSSGGKPDTQYF	TRBD2	TRBJ2-3	.	TRBV3-1/TRBV3-2
TGTGCCAGCGCGGCGGATTACAAATCGAGCTATGGCTACACCTTC	CASAADYKSSYGYTF	.	TRBJ1-2	.	TRBV27
TGTGCCAGCGGACTAAGCTACGAGCAGTACTTC	CASGLSYEQYF	.	TRBJ2-7	.	TRBV3-1/TRBV3-2
TGTGCCAGCAGTGAACTCGCCAGGACTAACTATGGCTACACCTTC	CASSELARTNYGYTF	.	TRBJ1-2	.	TRBV2
TGTGCCACCACGACCGACGGGACAGCTGAAGCTTTCTTT	CATTTDGTAEAFF	TRBD1	TRBJ1-1	.	TRBV15
TGTGCCAGCAGCCAAATCGTGTACCAAGAGACCCAGTACTTC	CASSQIVYQETQYF	.	TRBJ2-5	.	TRBV3-1/TRBV3-2
TGCGCCAGCAGCCAAAACGCAGGGGGTTACACTGAAGCTTTCTTT	CASSQNAGGYTEAFF	TRBD1	TRBJ1-1	.	TRBV4-3
TGTGCCAGTAGTATGCTAGCGGGGATCACAGATACGCAGTATTTT	CASSMLAGITDTQYF	TRBD2	TRBJ2-3	few	TRBV19
TGTGCCAGCAGCCACGGATCGGACACGACCGGGGAGCTGTTTTTT	CASSHGSDTTGELFF	.	TRBJ2-2	.	TRBV3-1/TRBV3-2
TGTGCCAGCAGCCATGACAGGGAAGGAGAGACCCAGTACTTC	CASSHDREGETQYF	TRBD1	TRBJ2-5	few	TRBV7-9
TGTGCCAGCAGCCTCGAAGGCAGGGGGAAAAATGAGCAGTTCTTC	CASSLEGRGKNEQFF	TRBD1	TRBJ2-1	.	TRBV3-1/TRBV3-2
TGTGCCTGGGACAGGTATAATTCACCCCTCCACTTT	CAWDRYNSPLHF	.	TRBJ1-6	.	TRBV30
TGTGCCAGCAAGACTAGCGGGGGGGCCTGGGAGACCCAGTACTTC	CASKTSGGAWETQYF	TRBD2	TRBJ2-5	.	TRBV6-5
TGTGCCAGCAAACGGACAGGGTCAAACTATGGCTACACCTTC	CASKRTGSNYGYTF	TRBD1	TRBJ1-2	once	TRBV6-5
TGTGCCAGCATGGGCCGACCGTACAATGAGCAGTTCTTC	CASMGRPYNEQFF	.	TRBJ2-1	.	TRBV5-4
TGTGCCTGGGCCTCCGGGACAGCAATCGGGAACACCATATATTTT	CAWASGTAIGNTIYF	TRBD1	TRBJ1-3	.	TRBV30
TGCGCCAGCAGCTTCTCGACAGGGGATGGCTACACCTTC	CASSFSTGDGYTF	TRBD1	TRBJ1-2	.	TRBV5-1
TGTGCCAGCAGTTTATCCTTCTACCGGGACAGGGACTACGAGCAGTACTTC	CASSLSFYRDRDYEQYF	TRBD1	TRBJ2-7	.	TRBV27
TGTGCCAGCAGTGACTGGGACAGAGCTACTAATGAAAAACTGTTTTTT	CASSDWDRATNEKLFF	TRBD1	TRBJ1-4	.	TRBV25-1
TGTGCCAGCAGCTTGGGGTATAGGGGCAATGAGCAGTTCTTC	CASSLGYRGNEQFF	.	TRBJ2-1	.	TRBV5-6
TGTGCTAGTGGTTTGAACATGGCCGGGGAGCTGTTTTTT	CASGLNMAGELFF	.	TRBJ2-2	.	TRBV12-5
TGCGCCAGCTCCGACGAAGACTACAGGGTAACCGGCACAGATACGCAGTATTTT	CASSDEDYRVTGTDTQYF	.	TRBJ2-3	.	TRBV5-1
TGTGCCAGCAGTTATGGGGGCCCTGCCCTGCCCCAGCATTTT	CASSYGGPALPQHF	.	TRBJ1-5	.	TRBV6-5
TGTGCCAGCACCCGTGGGCAGGGCCACGAGCAGTACTTC	CASTRGQGHEQYF	.	TRBJ2-7	.	TRBV12-3/TRBV12-4
TGTGCCAGTAGTAACTCCGGGACAGGGGACTATGGCTACACCTTC	CASSNSGTGDYGYTF	TRBD1	TRBJ1-2	.	TRBV19
TGTGCCAGCAGCTTGGTGGGGACAGATAATAACTATGGCTACACCTTC	CASSLVGTDNNYGYTF	TRBD1	TRBJ1-2	few	TRBV7-9
TGTGCCAGCAGTGAATATGTCGAGGACACTGAAGCTTTCTTT	CASSEYVEDTEAFF	.	TRBJ1-1	.	TRBV2
TGTGCCAGCAGCCTAGCATGGACTAGCGGGGAAGAGACCCAGTACTTC	CASSLAWTSGEETQYF	TRBD2	TRBJ2-5	.	TRBV3-1/TRBV3-2
TGTGCCACCAGCAGACGAGGCGACTCGGGCTATGGCTACACCTTC	CATSRRGDSGYGYTF	.	TRBJ1-2	.	TRBV15
TGTGCCAGCCGTCGGACAGGGATTGGCAATGAGCAGTTCTTC	CASRRTGIGNEQFF	TRBD1	TRBJ2-1	.	TRBV6-5
TGTGCCAGCAGTTATGACAAGGTTAATTCACCCCTCCACTTT	CASSYDKVNSPLHF	.	TRBJ1-6	.	TRBV6-5
TGTGCCAGCAGAGCAGGGGTTGGGGGAAGATCACCCCTCCACTTT	CASRAGVGGRSPLHF	.	TRBJ1-6	once	TRBV6-5
TGCGCCAGCAAACTCGGGGGGACTGAAGCTTTCTTT	CASKLGGTEAFF	.	TRBJ1-1	.	TRBV5-1
TGTGCCAGCAGCTTATTCCTTTACGGAGACACCATATATTTT	CASSLFLYGDTIYF	.	TRBJ1-3	.	TRBV7-2
TGTGCCAGTAGTCCACAGGGCGGAAGGTACTACACCTTC	CASSPQGGRYYTF	.	TRBJ1-2	.	TRBV19
TGTGCCATCAGTGGACCGGGACAGGAGGGCTACACCTTC	CAISGPGQEGYTF	TRBD1	TRBJ1-2	.	TRBV10-3
TGTGCCAGCAGCTTGAGGGGCCTTAGCAATCAGCCCCAGCATTTT	CASSLRGLSNQPQHF	.	TRBJ1-5	.	TRBV5-6
TGTGCCAGCAGCGGGTCCGACTTAACAGGTTTCTACAATGAGCAGTTCTTC	CASSGSDLTGFYNEQFF	.	TRBJ2-1	once	TRBV9
TGTGCCAGCTCAGAACAGGCAGTCAATTCACCCCTCCACTTT	CASSEQAVNSPLHF	.	TRBJ1-6	.	TRBV18
TGTGCCAGCAGCGTAGTAGCCCTCGGGGGGAACACTGAAGCTTTCTTT	CASSVVALGGNTEAFF	.	TRBJ1-1	.	TRBV9
TGCGCCAGCAGCGTGGGAATGGGACACCAGAACACTGAAGCTTTCTTT	CASSVGMGHQNTEAFF	.	TRBJ1-1	.	TRBV5-1
TGCGCCAGCAGCCAAGATCCCGGCAGGGGCGATGAGCAGTTCTTC	CASSQDPGRGDEQFF	.	TRBJ2-1	.	TRBV4-1
TGTGCCAGCAGCCTTGGACAGGCTCGGGAAAAACTGTTTTTT	CASSLGQAREKLFF	TRBD1	TRBJ1-4	.	TRBV7-9
TGTGCCAGCACCCTCTCCGGGACAGGGCCGGGCTACGAGCAGTACTTC	CASTLSGTGPGYEQYF	TRBD1	TRBJ2-7	.	TRBV5-5
TGTGCCAGCAGCGAGGACGGACTCACTGAAGCTTTCTTT	CASSEDGLTEAFF	.	TRBJ1-1	.	TRBV11-3
TGCGCCAGCAGCCAAGACCTTGCGGGGGGTGGGTCCGGGGAGCTGTTTTTT	CASSQDLAGGGSGELFF	TRBD2	TRBJ2-2	.	TRBV4-3
TGTGCCAGCAGCCTTACAGGGGGCGCAAAGTCTTCACCCCTCCACTTT	CASSLTGGAKSSPLHF	TRBD1	TRBJ1-6	once	TRBV14
TGTGCCAGCAGCCAAATGGGGGCTAGTGGAAACACCATATATTTT	CASSQMGASGNTIYF	.	TRBJ1-3	.	TRBV3-1/TRBV3-2
TGCGCCAGCAGCGACTCCGACAGGGCCACTGAAGCTTTCTTT	CASSDSDRATEAFF	TRBD1	TRBJ1-1	.	TRBV5-1
TGTGCCAGCAGCTTAGGACGGGGGGGCAGGGGCGGCTACACCTTC	CASSLGRGGRGGYTF	.	TRBJ1-2	.	TRBV7-2
TGTGCCAGCAGCCTACTGGGACAGGGAGGGACGGATTCACCCCTCCACTTT	CASSLLGQGGTDSPLHF	TRBD1	TRBJ1-6	.	TRBV7-9
TGTGCCAGCAGCTTACCGGGACAGGGTAATGAAAAACTGTTTTTT	CASSLPGQGNEKLFF	TRBD1	TRBJ1-4	.	TRBV7-9
TGTGCCAGCAGCGTAGGAACCAGGGGCAGCACTGAAGCTTTCTTT	CASSVGTRGSTEAFF	.	TRBJ1-1	.	TRBV9
TGCAGTGCCAGTCTAGCGGGGGGGCGAAAAGAGCAGTTCTTC	CSASLAGGRKEQFF	TRBD2	TRBJ2-1	once	TRBV20-1
TGTGCCTGGAGTGTACTTGCAGGGGCGAATCAGCCCCAGCATTTT	CAWSVLAGANQPQHF	.	TRBJ1-5	.	TRBV30